This TCR beta chain was recorded in a study of metastatic and nonmetastatic thyroid tumors. Turning to the study itself: The authors compared repertoires across blood and tumor or nodule tissue from malignant and benign thyroid patients.

Study-level points and caveats: Benign nodules were reported to have significantly lower TCR beta diversity than malignant thyroid tumors, in blood and tumor.

There are 17 residues in the CDR3. V trimming: 3 bases; J trimming: 3 bases; junction bases outside the gene matches: 8. Per germline, CDR1 MNHEY and CDR2 SMNVEV (reference sequence). This clone was observed many times. Its target is not known. Patients underwent thyroid surgery, and none had received any treatment before it. In the source study's methods: It was from CDR3 differences across clinicopathological groups that a distant-metastasis classifier for papillary thyroid cancer was built. TCRdb re-processed the PCR reads through MiXCR. TCRdb's processing, not the authors' own work, is the source of the V and J calls. The sample yields roughly 14,000 clones, approximately 29% seen once.

The specimen was tumor tissue. The receptor's source is a female donor with papillary thyroid cancer or a benign thyroid nodule (not recorded which). Some clones in this sample may be carry-over from other donors' samples. V usage is TRBV27 and J usage is TRBJ2-5, with 12 bases that match TRBD2. The CDR3 loop reads CASSFPTSGGREETQYF. CDR3 sequence (DNA): TGTGCCAGCAGTTTCCCGACTAGCGGGGGAAGGGAAGAGACCCAGTACTTC.